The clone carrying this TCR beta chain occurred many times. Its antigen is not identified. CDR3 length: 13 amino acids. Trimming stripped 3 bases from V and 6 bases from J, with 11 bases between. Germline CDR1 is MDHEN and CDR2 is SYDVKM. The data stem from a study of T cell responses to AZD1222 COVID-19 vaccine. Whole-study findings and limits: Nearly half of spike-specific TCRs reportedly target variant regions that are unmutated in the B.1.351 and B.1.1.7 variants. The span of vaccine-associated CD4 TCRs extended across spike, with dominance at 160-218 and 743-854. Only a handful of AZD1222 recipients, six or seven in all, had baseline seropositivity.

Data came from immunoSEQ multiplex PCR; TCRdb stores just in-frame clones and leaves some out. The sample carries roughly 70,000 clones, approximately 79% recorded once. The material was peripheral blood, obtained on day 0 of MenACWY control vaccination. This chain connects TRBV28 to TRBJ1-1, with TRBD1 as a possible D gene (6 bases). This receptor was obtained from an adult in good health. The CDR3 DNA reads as TGTGCCAGCAGTTTCGGCAGGGGAGCTGAAGCTTTCTTT. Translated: CASSFGRGAEAFF. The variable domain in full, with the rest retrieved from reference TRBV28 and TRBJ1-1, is DVKVTQSSRYLVKRTGEKVFLECVQDMDHENMFWYRQDPGLGLRLIYFSYDVKMKEKGDIPEGYSVSREKKERFSLILESASTNQTSMYLCASSFGRGAEAFFGQGTRLTVV.